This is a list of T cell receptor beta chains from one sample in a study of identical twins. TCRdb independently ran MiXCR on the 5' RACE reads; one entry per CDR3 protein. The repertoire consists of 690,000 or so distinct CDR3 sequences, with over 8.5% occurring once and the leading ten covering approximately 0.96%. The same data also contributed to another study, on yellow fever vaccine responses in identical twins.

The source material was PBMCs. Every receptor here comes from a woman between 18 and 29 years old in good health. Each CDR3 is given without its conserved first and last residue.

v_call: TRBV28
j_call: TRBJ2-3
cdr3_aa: ASSLLPSSSTDTQY

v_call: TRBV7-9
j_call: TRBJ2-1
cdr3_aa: ASSFLQYNEQF

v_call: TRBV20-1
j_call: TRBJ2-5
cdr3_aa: SARGPEETQY

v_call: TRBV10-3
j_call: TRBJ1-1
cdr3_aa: AISSGRETEAF

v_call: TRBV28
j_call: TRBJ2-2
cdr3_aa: ASRPGRPLGELF

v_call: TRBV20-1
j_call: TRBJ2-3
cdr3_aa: SASGVAGDFTDTQY

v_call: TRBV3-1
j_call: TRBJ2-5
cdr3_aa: ASSQGQAAGTQY

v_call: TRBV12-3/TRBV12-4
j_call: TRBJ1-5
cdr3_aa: ASSFGGPNQPQH

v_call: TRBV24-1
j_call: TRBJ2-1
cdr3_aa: ATSDHDGYNEQF

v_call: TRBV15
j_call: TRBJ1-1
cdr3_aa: ATSRVQGRNTEAF

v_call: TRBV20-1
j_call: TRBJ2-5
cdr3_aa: SATRLARETQY

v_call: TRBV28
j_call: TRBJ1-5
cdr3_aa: ASSYMGGGGVGNQPQH

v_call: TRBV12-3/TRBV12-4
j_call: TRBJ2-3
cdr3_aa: ASRTRGFGDTQY

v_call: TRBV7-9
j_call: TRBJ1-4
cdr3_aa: ASSSGQGAANEKLF

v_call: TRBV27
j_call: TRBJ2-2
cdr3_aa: ASSLNRDTGELF

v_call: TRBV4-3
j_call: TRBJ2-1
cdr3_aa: ASSQDPTGGYNEQF

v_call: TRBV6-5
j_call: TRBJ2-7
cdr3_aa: ASSYSQGVIVHEQY